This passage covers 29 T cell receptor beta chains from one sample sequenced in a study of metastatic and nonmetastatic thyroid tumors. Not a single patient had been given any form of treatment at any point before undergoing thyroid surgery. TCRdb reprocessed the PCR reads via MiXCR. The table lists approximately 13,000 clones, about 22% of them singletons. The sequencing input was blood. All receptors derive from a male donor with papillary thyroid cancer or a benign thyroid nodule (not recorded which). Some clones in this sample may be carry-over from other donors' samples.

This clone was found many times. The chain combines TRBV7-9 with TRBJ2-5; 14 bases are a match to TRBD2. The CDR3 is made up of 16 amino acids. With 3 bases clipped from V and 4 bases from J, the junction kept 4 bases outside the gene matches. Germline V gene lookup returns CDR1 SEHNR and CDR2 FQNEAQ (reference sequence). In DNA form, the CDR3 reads TGTGCCAGCAGCTTTCCGGGACTAGCGGGAGCAGAGACCCAGTACTTC. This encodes CASSFPGLAGAETQYF.

CDR3 in amino acids: CASSYEREFGELFF. The CDR3 nucleotides are TGTGCCAGCAGCTATGAGCGGGAGTTCGGGGAGCTGTTTTTT. The chain uses TRBV7-3 and TRBJ2-2; 8 bases match TRBD2. V was clipped by 4 bases and J by 7 bases; unmatched bases: 5. Germline lookup yields CDR1 SGHTA and CDR2 FQGTGA. This CDR3 is 14 amino acids long.

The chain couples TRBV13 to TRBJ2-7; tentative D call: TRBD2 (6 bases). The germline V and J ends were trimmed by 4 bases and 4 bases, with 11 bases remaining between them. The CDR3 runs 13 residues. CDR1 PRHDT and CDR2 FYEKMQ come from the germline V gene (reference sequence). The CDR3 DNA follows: TGTGCCAGCAGCTCCTCTCGGGGGTACGAGCAGTACTTC. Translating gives CASSSSRGYEQYF. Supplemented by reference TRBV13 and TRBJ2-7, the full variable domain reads AAGVIQSPRHLIKEKRETATLKCYPIPRHDTVYWYQQGPGQDPQFLISFYEKMQSDKGSIPDRFSAQQFSDYHSELNMSSLELGDSALYFCASSSSRGYEQYFGPGTRLTVT.

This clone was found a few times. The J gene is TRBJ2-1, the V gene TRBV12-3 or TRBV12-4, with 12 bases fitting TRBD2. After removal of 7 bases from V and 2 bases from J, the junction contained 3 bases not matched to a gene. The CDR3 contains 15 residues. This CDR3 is CASTRTSGTYNEQFF. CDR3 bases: TGTGCCAGCACCCGGACTAGCGGGACCTACAATGAGCAGTTCTTC.

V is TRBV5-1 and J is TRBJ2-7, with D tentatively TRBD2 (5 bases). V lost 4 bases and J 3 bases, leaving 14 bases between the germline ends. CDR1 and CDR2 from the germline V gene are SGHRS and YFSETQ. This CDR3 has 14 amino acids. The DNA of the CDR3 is TGCGCCAGCAGCGAGCTAGCCCTCAGCTACGAGCAGTACTTC. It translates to CASSELALSYEQYF.

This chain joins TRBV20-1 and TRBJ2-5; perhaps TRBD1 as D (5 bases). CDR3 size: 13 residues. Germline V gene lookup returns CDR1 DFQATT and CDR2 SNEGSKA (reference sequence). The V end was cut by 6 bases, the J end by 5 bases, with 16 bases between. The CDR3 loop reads CSAVDGAGETQYF. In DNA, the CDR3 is TGCAGTGCAGTCGATGGGGCAGGCGAGACCCAGTACTTC.

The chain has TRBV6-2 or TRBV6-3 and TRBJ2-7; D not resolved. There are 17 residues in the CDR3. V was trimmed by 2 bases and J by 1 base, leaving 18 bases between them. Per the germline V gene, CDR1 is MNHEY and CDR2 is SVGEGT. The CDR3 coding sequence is TGTGCCAGCAGTTACGGGATTAGCAACACCAAATCCTACGAGCAGTACTTC. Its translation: CASSYGISNTKSYEQYF.

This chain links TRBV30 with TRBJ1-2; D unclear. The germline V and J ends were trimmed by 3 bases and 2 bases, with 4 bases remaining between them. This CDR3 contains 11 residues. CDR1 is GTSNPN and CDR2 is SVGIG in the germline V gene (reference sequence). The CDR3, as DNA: TGTGCCTGGAGGGACAACTATGGCTACACCTTC. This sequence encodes CAWRDNYGYTF.

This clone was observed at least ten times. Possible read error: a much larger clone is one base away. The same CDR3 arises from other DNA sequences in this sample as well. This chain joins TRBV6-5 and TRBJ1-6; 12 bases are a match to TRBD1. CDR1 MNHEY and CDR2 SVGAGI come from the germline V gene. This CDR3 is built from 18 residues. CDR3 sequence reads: CASSSLSTGTGGTSPLHF. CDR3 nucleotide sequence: TGCGCCAGCAGTTCCTTATCAACCGGGACAGGGGGCACTTCACCCCTCCACTTT.

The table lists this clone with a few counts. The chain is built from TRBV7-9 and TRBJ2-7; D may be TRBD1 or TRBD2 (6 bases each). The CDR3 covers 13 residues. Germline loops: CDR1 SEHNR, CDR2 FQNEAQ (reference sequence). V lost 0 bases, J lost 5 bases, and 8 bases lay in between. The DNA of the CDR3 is TGTGCCAGCAGCTTAGCCGGGGGCGACGAGCAGTACTTC. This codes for CASSLAGGDEQYF. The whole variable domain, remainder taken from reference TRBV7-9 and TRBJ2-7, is DTGVSQNPRHKITKRGQNVTFRCDPISEHNRLYWYRQTLGQGPEFLTYFQNEAQLEKSRLLSDRFSAERPKGSFSTLEIQRTEQGDSAMYLCASSLAGGDEQYFGPGTRLTVT.

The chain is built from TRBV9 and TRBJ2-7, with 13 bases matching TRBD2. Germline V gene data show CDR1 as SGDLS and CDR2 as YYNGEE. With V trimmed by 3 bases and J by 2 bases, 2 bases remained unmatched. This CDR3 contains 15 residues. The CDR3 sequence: CASSGTSGSTYEQYF. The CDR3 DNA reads TGTGCCAGCAGCGGGACTAGCGGGAGTACCTACGAGCAGTACTTC.

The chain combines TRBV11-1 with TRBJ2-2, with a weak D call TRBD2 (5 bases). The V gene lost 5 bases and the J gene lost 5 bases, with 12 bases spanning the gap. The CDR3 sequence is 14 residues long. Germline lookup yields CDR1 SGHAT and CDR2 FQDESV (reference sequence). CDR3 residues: CASSAGRGTGELFF. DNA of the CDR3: TGTGCCAGCAGCGCAGGACGAGGGACCGGGGAGCTGTTTTTT.

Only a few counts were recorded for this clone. The CDR3 here is CAWSAGGASPLHF. The CDR3 coding sequence is TGTGCCTGGAGTGCCGGCGGGGCCTCACCCCTCCACTTT. The chain recombines TRBV30 with TRBJ1-6; tentatively, D is TRBD1 (5 bases). This CDR3 comprises 13 residues. Trimming left V 1 base short and J 10 bases short, with 11 bases between. Germline V gene data show CDR1 as GTSNPN and CDR2 as SVGIG (reference sequence).

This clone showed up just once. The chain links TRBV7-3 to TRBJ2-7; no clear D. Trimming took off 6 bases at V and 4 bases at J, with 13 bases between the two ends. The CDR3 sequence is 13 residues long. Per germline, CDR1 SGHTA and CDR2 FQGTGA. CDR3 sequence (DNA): TGTGCCAGCAGGCTGGCGGACGGGTACGAGCAGTACTTC. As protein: CASRLADGYEQYF.

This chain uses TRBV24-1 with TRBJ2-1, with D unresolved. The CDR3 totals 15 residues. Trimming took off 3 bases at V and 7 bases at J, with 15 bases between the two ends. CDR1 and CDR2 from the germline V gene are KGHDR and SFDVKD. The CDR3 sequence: CATSDPPRGWNEQFF. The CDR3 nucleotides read TGTGCCACCAGTGATCCGCCAAGAGGATGGAATGAGCAGTTCTTC.

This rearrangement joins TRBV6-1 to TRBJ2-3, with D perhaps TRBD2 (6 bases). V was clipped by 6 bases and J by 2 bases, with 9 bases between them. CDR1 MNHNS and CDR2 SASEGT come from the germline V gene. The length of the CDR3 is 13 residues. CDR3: CASSGGLTDTQYF. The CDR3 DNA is TGTGCCAGCAGCGGGGGACTCACAGATACGCAGTATTTT.

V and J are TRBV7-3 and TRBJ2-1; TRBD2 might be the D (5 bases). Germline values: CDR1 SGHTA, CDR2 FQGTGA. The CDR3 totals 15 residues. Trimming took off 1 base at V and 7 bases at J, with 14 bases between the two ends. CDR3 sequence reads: CASSLSLASRNEQFF. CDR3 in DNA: TGTGCCAGCAGCTTAAGTCTCGCTAGCCGAAATGAGCAGTTCTTC.

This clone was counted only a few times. The CDR3 bases are TGTGCCAGTAGTGAAAGGCGACAGGGCGGATATGGCTACACCTTC. Translated, it gives CASSERRQGGYGYTF. The chain employs TRBV19 and TRBJ1-2; 7 positions match TRBD1. The germline gives CDR1 LNHDA, CDR2 SQIVND (reference sequence). The CDR3 runs to 15 residues. Trimming at V came to 5 bases and at J to 5 bases, leaving 11 bases not matched to a gene. Full variable domain (outside the CDR3, taken from reference TRBV19 and TRBJ1-2): DGGITQSPKYLFRKEGQNVTLSCEQNLNHDAMYWYRQDPGQGLRLIYYSQIVNDFQKGDIAEGYSVSREKKESFPLTVTSAQKNPTAFYLCASSERRQGGYGYTFGSGTRLTVV.

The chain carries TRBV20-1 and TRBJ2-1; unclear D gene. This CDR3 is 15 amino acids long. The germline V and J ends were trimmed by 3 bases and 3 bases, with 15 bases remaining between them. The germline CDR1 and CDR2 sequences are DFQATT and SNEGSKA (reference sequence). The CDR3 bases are TGCAGTGCTAGCGAGCCTACCGGATTCTACAATGAGCAGTTCTTC. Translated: CSASEPTGFYNEQFF.

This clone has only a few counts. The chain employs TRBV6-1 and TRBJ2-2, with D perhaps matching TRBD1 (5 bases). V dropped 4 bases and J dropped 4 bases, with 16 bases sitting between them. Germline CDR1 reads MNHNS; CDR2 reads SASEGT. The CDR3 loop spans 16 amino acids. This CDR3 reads CASSVVGAIGTGELFF. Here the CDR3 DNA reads TGTGCCAGCAGTGTGGTAGGGGCCATTGGCACCGGGGAGCTGTTTTTT.

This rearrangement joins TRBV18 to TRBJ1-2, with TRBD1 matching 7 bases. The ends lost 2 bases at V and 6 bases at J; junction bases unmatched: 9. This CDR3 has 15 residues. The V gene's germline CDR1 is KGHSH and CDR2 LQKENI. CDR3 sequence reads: CASSPSTGALNGYTF. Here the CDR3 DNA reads TGTGCCAGCTCACCATCTACAGGGGCATTGAATGGCTACACCTTC.

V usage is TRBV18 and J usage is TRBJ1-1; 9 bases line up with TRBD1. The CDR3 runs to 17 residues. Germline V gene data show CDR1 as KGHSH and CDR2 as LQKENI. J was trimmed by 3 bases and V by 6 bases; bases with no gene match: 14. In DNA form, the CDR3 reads TGTGCCAGCTCGCGGCACAGGGGGCGCGGGGAGGACACTGAAGCTTTCTTT. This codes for CASSRHRGRGEDTEAFF.

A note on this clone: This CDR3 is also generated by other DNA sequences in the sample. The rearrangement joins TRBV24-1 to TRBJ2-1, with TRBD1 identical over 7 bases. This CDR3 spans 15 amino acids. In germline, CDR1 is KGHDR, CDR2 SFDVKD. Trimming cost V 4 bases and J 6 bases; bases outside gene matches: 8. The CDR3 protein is CATSDIERDSNEQFF. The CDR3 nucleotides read TGTGCCACCAGTGACATAGAACGGGACAGCAATGAGCAGTTCTTC.

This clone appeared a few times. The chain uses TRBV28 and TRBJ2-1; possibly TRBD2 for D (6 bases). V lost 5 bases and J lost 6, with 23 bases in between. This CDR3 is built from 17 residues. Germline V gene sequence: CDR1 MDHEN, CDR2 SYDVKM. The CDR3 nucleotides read TGTGCCAGCAGTCTCGGGGGAATCGGTCAGCTATTCAATGAGCAGTTCTTC. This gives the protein CASSLGGIGQLFNEQFF.

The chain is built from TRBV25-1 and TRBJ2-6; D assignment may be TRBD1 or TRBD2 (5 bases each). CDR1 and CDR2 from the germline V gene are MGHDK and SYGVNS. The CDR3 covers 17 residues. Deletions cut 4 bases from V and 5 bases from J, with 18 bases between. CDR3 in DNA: TGTGCCAGCAGTGGGGGGACGGTGTCTGGGCGGGCCAACGTCCTGACTTTC. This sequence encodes CASSGGTVSGRANVLTF.

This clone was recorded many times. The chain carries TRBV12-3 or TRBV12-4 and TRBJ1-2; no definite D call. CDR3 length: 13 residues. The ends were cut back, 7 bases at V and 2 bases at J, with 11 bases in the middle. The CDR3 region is CASTIGRNYGYTF. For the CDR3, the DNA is TGTGCCAGCACCATCGGTAGAAACTATGGCTACACCTTC.

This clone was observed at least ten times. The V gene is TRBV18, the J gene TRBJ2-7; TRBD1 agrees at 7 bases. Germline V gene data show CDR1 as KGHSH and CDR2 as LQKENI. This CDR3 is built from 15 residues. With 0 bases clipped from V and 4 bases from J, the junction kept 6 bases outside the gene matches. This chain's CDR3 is CASSPPRGQGYEQYF. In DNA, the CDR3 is TGTGCCAGCTCACCACCAAGGGGGCAAGGATACGAGCAGTACTTC.

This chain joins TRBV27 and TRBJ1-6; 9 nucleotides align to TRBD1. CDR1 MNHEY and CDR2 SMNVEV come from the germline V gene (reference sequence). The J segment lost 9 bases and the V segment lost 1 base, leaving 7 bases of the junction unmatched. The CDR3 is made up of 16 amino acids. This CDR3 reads CASSLWTGAVTSPLHF. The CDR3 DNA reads TGTGCCAGCAGTTTATGGACAGGGGCGGTGACTTCACCCCTCCACTTT.

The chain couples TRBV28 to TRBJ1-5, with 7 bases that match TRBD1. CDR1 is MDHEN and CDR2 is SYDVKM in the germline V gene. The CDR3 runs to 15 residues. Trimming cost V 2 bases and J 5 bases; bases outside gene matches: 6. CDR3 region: CASSLVSGGYQPQHF. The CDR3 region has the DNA TGTGCCAGCAGTTTAGTATCAGGGGGGTATCAGCCCCAGCATTTT. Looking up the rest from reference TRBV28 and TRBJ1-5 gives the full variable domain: DVKVTQSSRYLVKRTGEKVFLECVQDMDHENMFWYRQDPGLGLRLIYFSYDVKMKEKGDIPEGYSVSREKKERFSLILESASTNQTSMYLCASSLVSGGYQPQHFGDGTRLSIL.